These 32 T cell receptor beta chains share one sample of origin, sequenced in a study of chemoradiotherapy in HPV16-positive cancers. TCRdb keeps only in-frame clones here, not all; method: immunoSEQ multiplex PCR. The sample lists approximately 52,000 clones, about 92% occurring once. The input for sequencing was blood, taken from a patient who underwent chemoradiotherapy. These receptor sequences come from a human donor with HPV-associated anogenital cancer.

This chain connects TRBV2 to TRBJ2-5; the match to TRBD1 covers 11 bases. V shed 7 bases, J shed 11 bases, and the junction held 9 bases outside the gene matches. CDR1 and CDR2 from the germline V gene are SNHLY and FYNNEI. The CDR3 consists of 13 residues. Written as DNA, the CDR3 is TGTGCCAGCAATCAGGACAGGGGGCCTGAGCAGTACTTC. Residues: CASNQDRGPEQYF. Full variable domain (rest looked up from reference TRBV2 and TRBJ2-5): EPEVTQTPSHQVTQMGQEVILRCVPISNHLYFYWYRQILGQKVEFLVSFYNNEISEKSEIFDDQFSVERPDGSNFTLKIRSTKLEDSAMYFCASNQDRGPEQYFGPGTRLLVL.

CDR3 sequence reads: CASSDLGTGNTGELFF. The CDR3 bases are TGTGCCAGCAGTGACCTGGGGACGGGGAACACCGGGGAGCTGTTTTTT. J is TRBJ2-2 and V is TRBV7-6; the D call may be TRBD1 or TRBD2 (5 bases each). Looked up from germline, CDR1 is SGHVS and CDR2 is FNYEAQ. Between the trimmed V and J ends, which lost 6 bases and 1 base, there was a span of 15 bases. The CDR3 sequence is 16 residues long.

The V gene is TRBV4-3, the J gene TRBJ1-1; D gene unclear. The CDR3 sequence is 14 residues long. The germline CDR1 and CDR2 sequences are LGHNA and YSLEER. Trimming took 1 base from V and 3 from J, leaving 9 bases between them. CDR3 loop: CASSQVQTDTEAFF. The CDR3 coding sequence is TGCGCCAGCAGCCAAGTTCAGACCGACACTGAAGCTTTCTTT.

A single count supports this clone. This sequence joins TRBV7-2 and TRBJ1-5, with unresolved D. The V end lost 4 bases, the J end lost 7 bases, and 11 bases lay between the germline ends. CDR1 is SGHTA and CDR2 is FQGNSA in the germline V gene. CDR3 length equals 13 residues. CDR3 sequence: CASSSTLRQPQHF. DNA of the CDR3: TGTGCCAGCAGCTCAACCCTAAGGCAGCCCCAGCATTTT.

This rearrangement joins TRBV5-4 to TRBJ2-5; D not resolved. Trimming took 0 bases from V and 2 from J, leaving 8 bases between them. From germline, CDR1 is SGHNT and CDR2 YYREEE (reference sequence). The CDR3 consists of 14 residues. The CDR3 DNA sequence: TGTGCCAGCAGCTTGGAGGGAAGACAAGAGACCCAGTACTTC. This codes for CASSLEGRQETQYF.

This sequence joins TRBV11-2 and TRBJ1-1; D is unclear. Trimming shortened V by 3 bases and J by 6 bases, and 8 bases separated the two germline ends. The CDR3 is 12 residues long. The germline V gene has CDR1 SGHAT and CDR2 FQNNGV. The CDR3 reads CASSFGYSEAFF. The CDR3 DNA is TGTGCCAGCAGCTTTGGATACTCTGAAGCTTTCTTT.

This clone was seen a single time. The genes are TRBV6-1 and TRBJ1-2, with D unresolved. CDR1 and CDR2 (germline): MNHNS, SASEGT. V lost 2 bases, J lost 4 bases, and 11 bases lay in between. The CDR3 runs 14 residues. CDR3 in amino acids: CASSEKAETYGYTF. The CDR3 DNA is TGTGCCAGCAGTGAAAAGGCAGAGACCTATGGCTACACCTTC.

V gene TRBV6-5 combines with J gene TRBJ2-5; 11 bases fit TRBD2. Germline CDR1 reads MNHEY; CDR2 reads SVGAGI. V gave up 11 bases and J gave up 5 bases; unmatched junction bases: 13. The CDR3 contains 15 residues. Here the CDR3 DNA reads TGTGCCTGTCAGGCACTAGCGGGGGCATGGGAGACCCAGTACTTC. Translated: CACQALAGAWETQYF.

The chain combines TRBV10-3 with TRBJ2-5; unclear D gene. V was pared by 8 bases and J by 3 bases, with 16 bases between. The CDR3 totals 14 residues. The germline V gene has CDR1 ENHRY and CDR2 SYGVKD. CDR3 protein: CAIGGEGPEETQYF. The CDR3 DNA follows: TGTGCCATCGGTGGGGAAGGGCCCGAAGAGACCCAGTACTTC.

The chain recombines TRBV9 with TRBJ2-1; 10 bases match TRBD2. J was trimmed by 7 bases and V by 0 bases; bases with no gene match: 16. Germline CDR1 SGDLS, CDR2 YYNGEE. CDR3 length: 19 residues. DNA of the CDR3: TGTGCCAGCAGCGTAGTGATGGAGCGGGGGGGCCGTTTGGTAAATGAGCAGTTCTTC. It specifies CASSVVMERGGRLVNEQFF.

J is TRBJ2-4 and V is TRBV25-1, with D perhaps assigned TRBD1 or TRBD2 (6 bases each). The germline gives CDR1 MGHDK, CDR2 SYGVNS. The CDR3 sequence is 15 residues long. Trimming took off 1 base at V and 8 bases at J, with 15 bases between the two ends. For the CDR3, the DNA is TGTGCCAGCAGTGAATCAGGGGCCGGGGAGGACATTCAGTACTTC. Amino acids: CASSESGAGEDIQYF.

The chain carries TRBV6-5 and TRBJ1-3; a possible D gene is TRBD1 (5 bases). The CDR3 runs to 14 residues. The germline V gene has CDR1 MNHEY and CDR2 SVGAGI. V lost 7 bases and J lost 0, with 10 bases in between. The CDR3 region is CASTRGYSGNTIYF. CDR3 DNA: TGTGCCAGCACGAGGGGATACTCTGGAAACACCATATATTTT.

V usage is TRBV15 and J usage is TRBJ1-5, with D perhaps TRBD1 (5 bases). The V and J ends lost 0 bases and 7 bases respectively, with 16 bases between them. Per the germline V gene, CDR1 is LNHNV and CDR2 is YYDKDF (reference sequence). There are 16 residues in the CDR3. The CDR3 here is CATSRDRSGGGQPQHF. The CDR3 nucleotides read TGTGCCACCAGCAGAGATAGATCGGGGGGAGGACAGCCCCAGCATTTT.

The V and J genes are TRBV7-3 and TRBJ2-1; 11 positions match TRBD2. The ends lost 5 bases at V and 5 bases at J; junction bases unmatched: 8. This CDR3 is 16 amino acids long. The V gene's germline CDR1 is SGHTA and CDR2 FQGTGA. The CDR3 region is CASSRSSGRLNNEQFF. As DNA, the CDR3 is TGTGCCAGCAGCCGGTCTAGCGGGAGGTTGAACAATGAGCAGTTCTTC.

This sequence joins TRBV7-9 and TRBJ2-5; the D call may be TRBD1 or TRBD2 (6 bases each). V lost 5 bases, J lost 5 bases, and 12 bases lay in between. This CDR3 is built from 13 residues. Germline V gene sequence: CDR1 SEHNR, CDR2 FQNEAQ (reference sequence). CDR3 amino acids: CASSRGGGETQYF. The CDR3, as DNA: TGTGCCAGCAGCCGCGGAGGGGGGGAGACCCAGTACTTC.

The rearrangement uses TRBV6-5 and TRBJ2-7, with 8 bases lining up with TRBD1. This CDR3 comprises 13 residues. The trim removed 2 bases at V and 6 bases at J, leaving 3 bases unmatched. CDR1 and CDR2 from the germline V gene are MNHEY and SVGAGI. CDR3 DNA: TGTGCCAGCAGTTACCAGGGACAGGCCGAGCAGTACTTC. Translating gives CASSYQGQAEQYF.

The chain carries TRBV6-5 and TRBJ2-5, with 7 bases that match TRBD1. The better agreement between TRBJ2-7 and the DNA end casts doubt on the J call. The CDR3 extends over 14 amino acids. Germline V gives CDR1 MNHEY, CDR2 SVGAGI. CDR3 in DNA: TGTGCCAGCAGTTACCGACAGGGTACCTACGAGCAGTACTTC. Protein product: CASSYRQGTYEQYF.

The chain has TRBV7-9 and TRBJ2-7; the D is unclear. The germline V gene has CDR1 SEHNR and CDR2 FQNEAQ (reference sequence). The CDR3 covers 12 residues. Trimming removed 8 bases from V and 0 bases from J, with 8 bases in between. The CDR3 DNA reads as TGTGCCAGCGGCGACAACTCCTACGAGCAGTACTTC. This sequence encodes CASGDNSYEQYF.

This clone has only one observation. The chain has TRBV9 and TRBJ2-7, with 7 bases fitting TRBD2. The CDR3 runs 12 residues. V dropped 4 bases and J dropped 3; count of bases not matched to a gene: 1. Germline V gene data show CDR1 as SGDLS and CDR2 as YYNGEE. The DNA of the CDR3 is TGTGCCAGCAGCCGCGGGGGCTACGAGCAGTACTTC. Translation gives CASSRGGYEQYF. The full variable domain, its missing parts supplied by reference TRBV9 and TRBJ2-7, is DSGVTQTPKHLITATGQRVTLRCSPRSGDLSVYWYQQSLDQGLQFLIQYYNGEERAKGNILERFSAQQFPDLHSELNLSSLELGDSALYFCASSRGGYEQYFGPGTRLTVT.

The chain couples TRBV6-5 to TRBJ1-5; 8 nucleotides line up with TRBD1. Unmatched junction bases numbered 6, after V lost 2 bases and J lost 6 bases. The CDR3 length is 15 residues. The germline gives CDR1 MNHEY, CDR2 SVGAGI. The CDR3 nucleotides read TGTGCCAGCAGTTACCCGACAGGGGAGAGTCAGCCCCAGCATTTT. Amino acid sequence: CASSYPTGESQPQHF.

The rearrangement joins TRBV20-1 to TRBJ2-5; weak D call: TRBD1 (6 bases). The CDR3 is 11 residues long. Trimming removed 4 bases from V and 4 bases from J, with 7 bases in between. CDR1 and CDR2 from the germline V gene are DFQATT and SNEGSKA (reference sequence). The CDR3 DNA reads as TGCAGTGCTACAGGGGCAGAGACCCAGTACTTC. The encoded protein is CSATGAETQYF.

The rearrangement links TRBV5-1 to TRBJ2-5; 9 nucleotides line up with TRBD1. CDR1 and CDR2 from the germline V gene are SGHRS and YFSETQ. V was pared by 3 bases and J by 1 base, with 10 bases of the junction left unmatched. The CDR3 spans 17 residues. As DNA, the CDR3 is TGCGCCAGCAGCTCTTCCCGGGACAGGGAGTTCCAAGAGACCCAGTACTTC. Translated: CASSSSRDREFQETQYF.

This chain uses TRBV11-3 with TRBJ2-2, with D tentatively TRBD2 (7 bases). The CDR3 is 15 residues long. V dropped 0 bases and J dropped 5 bases, with 10 bases sitting between them. Germline CDR1 SGHNT, CDR2 YENEEA. CDR3 sequence: CASSLERGATGELFF. CDR3 DNA: TGTGCCAGCAGCTTAGAACGGGGGGCGACCGGGGAGCTGTTTTTT.

The V call is TRBV2, the J call TRBJ2-7; D unclear. The CDR3 sequence is 14 residues long. Germline CDR1 is SNHLY and CDR2 is FYNNEI. Between the trimmed V and J ends, which lost 6 bases and 2 bases, there was a span of 14 bases. The CDR3 here is CASSDPRSPYEQYF. DNA of the CDR3: TGTGCCAGCAGCGACCCGCGCAGTCCCTACGAGCAGTACTTC.

J is TRBJ1-3 and V is TRBV9, with 7 bases lining up with TRBD1. This CDR3 has 19 amino acids. The junction had 15 bases not matched to a gene; V was cut back by 2 bases and J by 1 base. Looked up from germline, CDR1 is SGDLS and CDR2 is YYNGEE. CDR3 sequence (DNA): TGTGCCAGCAGCGTTCTGTTTACCCCTGACAGGGCGTCTGGAAACACCATATATTTT. It codes for CASSVLFTPDRASGNTIYF.

This clone was detected once. V and J are TRBV9 and TRBJ2-1, with D possibly matching TRBD1 (6 bases). Trimming took 2 bases from V and 5 from J, leaving 11 bases between them. This CDR3 contains 14 residues. In germline, CDR1 is SGDLS, CDR2 YYNGEE. The CDR3 DNA reads TGTGCCAGCAGCGTGGGGGCCAAGGACAATGAGCAGTTCTTC. It translates to CASSVGAKDNEQFF.

The V and J genes are TRBV9 and TRBJ2-3; D may be TRBD1 (6 bases). Germline V gene data show CDR1 as SGDLS and CDR2 as YYNGEE. The V gene lost 0 bases and the J gene lost 1 base, with 6 bases spanning the gap. The CDR3 loop spans 14 amino acids. CDR3 sequence (DNA): TGTGCCAGCAGCGTAGGGGGGCGCACAGATACGCAGTATTTT. This translates into CASSVGGRTDTQYF.

The rearrangement uses TRBV10-3 and TRBJ2-2, with D perhaps assigned TRBD1 or TRBD2 (5 bases each). This CDR3 contains 17 residues. V lost 3 bases and J 0 bases, leaving 14 bases between the germline ends. Germline assignment: CDR1 ENHRY and CDR2 SYGVKD. In DNA form, the CDR3 reads TGTGCCATCAGTGATTTCCCGAGGGGTCCGAACACCGGGGAGCTGTTTTTT. Translating gives CAISDFPRGPNTGELFF.

The CDR3 loop reads CAIRGASTDTQYF. Here the CDR3 DNA reads TGTGCCATCAGGGGGGCTAGTACAGATACGCAGTATTTT. The chain employs TRBV10-3 and TRBJ2-3, with D possibly TRBD1 on 6 matching bases. Trimming took off 6 bases at V and 3 bases at J, with 10 bases between the two ends. The germline gives CDR1 ENHRY, CDR2 SYGVKD. This CDR3 comprises 13 residues.

The chain couples TRBV12-2 to TRBJ1-2; the DNA was not used to check the table's D call, TRBD1. TRBV12-2 is a listed pseudogene. The CDR3 is 18 residues long. CDR3 coding DNA: TGTGCAAGTCGCTTTCAGAGTGGAAGAAGGGGACAGAACTATGGCTACACCTTC. Translated, it gives CASRFQSGRRGQNYGYTF.

V and J are TRBV10-3 and TRBJ1-6; D is unclear. Germline V lookup: CDR1 ENHRY, CDR2 SYGVKD. The CDR3 has 13 residues. Trimming left V 10 bases short and J 7 bases short, with 14 bases between. CDR3 bases: TGTGCCACCGTAACAGATCGGAATTCACCCCTCCACTTT. This gives the protein CATVTDRNSPLHF.

This clone was observed a few times. This CDR3 reads CASSPGDNNEQFF. The CDR3 bases are TGTGCCAGCAGTCCGGGGGATAACAATGAGCAGTTCTTC. The chain employs TRBV6-4 and TRBJ2-1; D is perhaps TRBD2 (6 bases). Germline V gene lookup returns CDR1 MRHNA and CDR2 SNTAGT. The V gene lost 5 bases and the J gene lost 5 bases, with 10 bases spanning the gap. This CDR3 comprises 13 residues.